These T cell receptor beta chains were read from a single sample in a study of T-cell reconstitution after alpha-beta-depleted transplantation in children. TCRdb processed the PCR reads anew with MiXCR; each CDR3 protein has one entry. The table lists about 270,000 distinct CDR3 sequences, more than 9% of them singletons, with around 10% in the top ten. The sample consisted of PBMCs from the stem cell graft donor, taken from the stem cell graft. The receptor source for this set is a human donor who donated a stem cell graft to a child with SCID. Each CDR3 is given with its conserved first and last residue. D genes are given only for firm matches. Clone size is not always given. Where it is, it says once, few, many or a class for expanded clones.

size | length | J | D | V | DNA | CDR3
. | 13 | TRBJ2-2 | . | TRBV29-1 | TGCAGCGCCACTGTGGGGGGCACCGGGGAGCTGTTTTTT | CSATVGGTGELFF
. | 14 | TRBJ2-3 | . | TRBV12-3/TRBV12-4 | TGTGCCAGCGTACCAGGCCTATCCACAGATACGCAGTATTTT | CASVPGLSTDTQYF
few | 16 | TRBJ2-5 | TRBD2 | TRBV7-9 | TGTGCCAGCAGCCCGTGGACTAGCGGGTCCCAAGAGACCCAGTACTTC | CASSPWTSGSQETQYF
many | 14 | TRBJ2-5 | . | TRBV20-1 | TGCAGTGCTGAACAGGGCTGGCTTAAAGAGACCCAGTACTTC | CSAEQGWLKETQYF
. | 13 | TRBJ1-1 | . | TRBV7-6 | TGTGCCAGCAGCCAGGATCCGAACACTGAAGCTTTCTTT | CASSQDPNTEAFF
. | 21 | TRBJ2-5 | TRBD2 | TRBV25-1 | TGTGCCAGCAGTGAACCGGCAGGCGGGGGGGCTTGGGCCCTCTCCCAAGAGACCCAGTACTTC | CASSEPAGGGAWALSQETQYF
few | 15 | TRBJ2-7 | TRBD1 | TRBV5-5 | TGTGCCAGCAGCCCTGGGACAGGGGGCTCTGACGAGCAGTACTTC | CASSPGTGGSDEQYF
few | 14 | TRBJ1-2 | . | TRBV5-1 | TGCGCCAGCAGCTTGGGCCAGGCGCACTATGGCTACACCTTC | CASSLGQAHYGYTF
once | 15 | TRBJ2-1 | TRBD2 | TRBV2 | TGTGCCAGCAAGCCCCAGCGGGGGGCACCCAATGAGCAGTTCTTC | CASKPQRGAPNEQFF
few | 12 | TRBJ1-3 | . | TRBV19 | TGTGCCAGTACTCTGGCTGGAAACACCATATATTTT | CASTLAGNTIYF
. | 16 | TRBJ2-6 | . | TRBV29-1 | TGCAGCGTTGACAGGCCAGTCTACTCTGGGGCCAACGTCCTGACTTTC | CSVDRPVYSGANVLTF
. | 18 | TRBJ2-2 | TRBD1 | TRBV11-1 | TGTGCCAGCAGCTTAAGACAGGGTACTCTACTAGGCACCGGGGAGCTGTTTTTT | CASSLRQGTLLGTGELFF
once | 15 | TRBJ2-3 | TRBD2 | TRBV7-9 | TGTGCCAGCAGCCCCAGCGGGGGGACCACAGATACGCAGTATTTT | CASSPSGGTTDTQYF
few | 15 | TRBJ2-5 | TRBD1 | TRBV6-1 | TGTGCCAGCAGTGAAGCCGGGACAGGGAGAGAGACCCAGTACTTC | CASSEAGTGRETQYF